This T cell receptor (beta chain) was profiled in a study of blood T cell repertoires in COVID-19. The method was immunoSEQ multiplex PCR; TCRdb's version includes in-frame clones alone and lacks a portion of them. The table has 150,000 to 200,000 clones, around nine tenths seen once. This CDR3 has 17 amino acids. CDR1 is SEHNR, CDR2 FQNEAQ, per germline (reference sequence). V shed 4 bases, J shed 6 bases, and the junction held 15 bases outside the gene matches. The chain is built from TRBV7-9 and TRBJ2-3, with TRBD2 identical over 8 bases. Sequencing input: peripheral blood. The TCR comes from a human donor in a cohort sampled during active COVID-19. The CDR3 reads CASSSLPGGGRWDTQYF. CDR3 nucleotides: TGTGCCAGCAGCTCACTACCCGGCGGGGGGCGCTGGGATACGCAGTATTTT.